A single sample gave rise to the 26 T cell receptor beta chains below, sequenced in a study of shared clonotypes between healthy human individuals. Profiling relied on immunoSEQ multiplex PCR, and the TCRdb table lists in-frame clones only, not all of them. This table has some 2 million clones, roughly 94% appearing once. Sequenced: naive CD4+ T cells sorted from blood. Subset specified: CD45RA+ positively selected. The source of these receptors is a man aged 18 to 30 in good health.

The V and J genes are TRBV13 and TRBJ2-7; TRBD1 matches 9 bases. The junction had 8 bases not matched to a gene; V was cut back by 6 bases and J by 2 bases. The length of the CDR3 is 15 residues. Germline-derived CDR1 and CDR2 are PRHDT and FYEKMQ (reference sequence). The DNA for the CDR3 is TGTGCCAGCAGTTCCGACAGGGGGAAAACCTACGAGCAGTACTTC. Translation: CASSSDRGKTYEQYF.

J is TRBJ2-7 and V is TRBV15; 14 bases agree with TRBD2. This CDR3 region has 14 residues. J lost 6 bases, V lost 5 bases, and 3 bases had no gene match. Germline CDR1 is LNHNV and CDR2 is YYDKDF (reference sequence). CDR3 in amino acids: CATSVGLAGGEQYF. Here the CDR3 DNA reads TGTGCCACCAGCGTCGGACTAGCGGGAGGCGAGCAGTACTTC. Full variable domain (outside the CDR3, taken from reference TRBV15 and TRBJ2-7): DAMVIQNPRYQVTQFGKPVTLSCSQTLNHNVMYWYQQKSSQAPKLLFHYYDKDFNNEADTPDNFQSRRPNTSFCFLDIRSPGLGDTAMYLCATSVGLAGGEQYFGPGTRLTVT.

Notes on this clone: This sequence may be a read error, since a much larger clone differs from it by one base. At the DNA level, this CDR3 is encoded by other sequences in the same sample as well. This chain uses TRBV9 with TRBJ1-3; unclear D gene. The CDR3 covers 18 residues. Germline V gives CDR1 SGDLS, CDR2 YYNGEE. For the CDR3, the DNA is TGTGCCAGCAGCGTAGATTCGGGCGGTGGAGACTCTGGAAACACCATATATTTC. This gives the protein CASSVDSGGGDSGNTIYF.

The gene calls are TRBV5-1 and TRBJ2-1; TRBD2 might be the D (6 bases). The CDR3 spans 16 residues. Trimming took 0 bases from V and 9 from J, leaving 19 bases between them. In germline, CDR1 is SGHRS, CDR2 YFSETQ. The CDR3 spells CASSLAWTAGRSEQFF. CDR3 DNA: TGCGCCAGCAGCTTGGCTTGGACGGCAGGGAGGAGTGAGCAGTTCTTC.

In DNA, the CDR3 is TGTGCCAGCCGCGATGCCCAGTACTTC. Its protein product is CASRDAQYF. The J gene is TRBJ2-5, the V gene TRBV7-9; no definite D call. There are 9 residues in the CDR3. The V end was cut by 8 bases, the J end by 9 bases, with 7 bases between. Germline V gives CDR1 SEHNR, CDR2 FQNEAQ (reference sequence).

The V gene is TRBV19, the J gene TRBJ2-3; D unclear. CDR3 length equals 15 residues. Germline V gene data show CDR1 as LNHDA and CDR2 as SQIVND (reference sequence). V was shortened by 1 base and J by 3 bases, with 11 bases between the two germline ends. Written as DNA, the CDR3 is TGTGCCAGTAGTATAGTAACTGGAGTTACAGATACGCAGTATTTT. Residues: CASSIVTGVTDTQYF.

About this clone itself: Additional DNA sequences in this sample encode the identical CDR3. The chain carries TRBV7-8 and TRBJ2-7; possible D gene TRBD1, 6 bases. V was trimmed by 1 base and J by 2 bases, leaving 9 bases between them. The CDR3 loop spans 14 amino acids. CDR1 and CDR2 from the germline V gene are SGHVS and FQNEAQ. The CDR3, as DNA: TGTGCCAGCAGCTTAGATGGGGGCCCCTACGAGCAGTACTTC. This gives the protein CASSLDGGPYEQYF.

As for this clone: A much larger clone sits a single nucleotide away, making a read error possible. Other DNA sequences in the sample encode the same CDR3. CDR3 sequence: CASSLTGMNTEAFF. CDR3 bases: TGTGCCAGCAGCTTGACAGGGATGAACACTGAAGCTTTCTTT. The V gene is TRBV5-4, the J gene TRBJ1-1; perhaps TRBD1 as D (6 bases). The V end was cut by 1 base, the J end by 0 bases, with 7 bases between. CDR1 and CDR2 from the germline V gene are SGHNT and YYREEE (reference sequence). The CDR3 runs 14 residues. Full variable domain (rest looked up from reference TRBV5-4 and TRBJ1-1): ETGVTQSPTHLIKTRGQQVTLRCSSQSGHNTVSWYQQALGQGPQFIFQYYREEENGRGNFPPRFSGLQFPNYSSELNVNALELDDSALYLCASSLTGMNTEAFFGQGTRLTVV.

V gene TRBV2 combines with J gene TRBJ1-3, with 9 bases that match TRBD1. The CDR3 length is 17 residues. Germline V gives CDR1 SNHLY, CDR2 FYNNEI. J was trimmed by 0 bases and V by 4 bases; bases with no gene match: 7. The CDR3: CASSGYRGLLSGNTIYF. DNA of the CDR3: TGTGCCAGCAGTGGTTACAGGGGGCTCCTCTCTGGAAACACCATATATTTT.

CDR3 DNA: TGTGCCAGCAGTAAAAGATTCACCGGGGAGCTGTTTTTT. The encoded protein is CASSKRFTGELFF. The chain couples TRBV6-5 to TRBJ2-2; D uncertain. The germline CDR1 and CDR2 sequences are MNHEY and SVGAGI. Trimming left V 5 bases short and J 4 bases short, with 8 bases between. The CDR3 extends over 13 amino acids.

In nucleotides, the CDR3 is TGTGCCTCGTTCGGCGGGGGCGAGACCTACGAGCAGTACTTC. Its protein is CASFGGGETYEQYF. The chain links TRBV30 to TRBJ2-7, with TRBD2 as a possible D gene (7 bases). The germline gives CDR1 GTSNPN, CDR2 SVGIG (reference sequence). This CDR3 is 14 amino acids long. The ends were cut back, 7 bases at V and 2 bases at J, with 18 bases in the middle.

J is TRBJ2-3 and V is TRBV6-5, with 7 bases that match TRBD2. Germline assignment: CDR1 MNHEY and CDR2 SVGAGI. This CDR3 has 16 amino acids. V was pared by 2 bases and J by 4 bases, with 9 bases of the junction left unmatched. CDR3 sequence: CASSYRDWGGADTQYF. The DNA for the CDR3 is TGTGCCAGCAGTTACAGGGACTGGGGGGGTGCAGATACGCAGTATTTT.

This clone has just one count. The chain employs TRBV2 and TRBJ1-2; unclear D gene. Germline CDR1 SNHLY, CDR2 FYNNEI. CDR3 length: 13 residues. Deletions cut 1 base from V and 8 bases from J, with 11 bases between. CDR3 DNA: TGTGCCAGCAGTGAAGACCTAGCTGCGGGCTACACCTTC. This encodes CASSEDLAAGYTF.

This clone was observed a single time. The chain joins TRBV5-5 to TRBJ1-1; no reliable D call. With 4 bases removed from V and 1 base from J, the gap between germline ends came to 11 bases. CDR3 length: 14 residues. The V gene's germline CDR1 is SGHKS and CDR2 YYEKEE (reference sequence). The CDR3 coding sequence is TGTGCCAGCAGCCGCTCTGGACCGAACACTGAAGCTTTCTTT. It codes for CASSRSGPNTEAFF. The complete variable domain, with remaining parts taken from reference TRBV5-5 and TRBJ1-1, reads DAGVTQSPTHLIKTRGQQVTLRCSPISGHKSVSWYQQVLGQGPQFIFQYYEKEERGRGNFPDRFSARQFPNYSSELNVNALLLGDSALYLCASSRSGPNTEAFFGQGTRLTVV.

The table lists this clone with a count of one. The chain uses TRBV4-2 and TRBJ1-6, with 7 bases identical to TRBD1. V lost 1 base to trimming and J lost 8 bases; unmatched junction nucleotides: 5. The CDR3 covers 15 residues. In germline, CDR1 is LGHNA, CDR2 YNFKEQ. The CDR3 nucleotides are TGTGCCAGCAGCCAAGGACAGGGAATTCATTCACCCCTCCACTTT. Its protein is CASSQGQGIHSPLHF.

The J gene is TRBJ2-5, the V gene TRBV30; weak D call: TRBD1 (6 bases). Deletions cut 0 bases from V and 3 bases from J, with 23 bases between. The V gene's germline CDR1 is GTSNPN and CDR2 SVGIG (reference sequence). The CDR3 sequence is 18 residues long. CDR3 in DNA: TGTGCCTGGAGTGTAGGGGGTCATTGGATTACAAGCAAAGAGACCCAGTACTTC. Its protein is CAWSVGGHWITSKETQYF.

The chain employs TRBV5-1 and TRBJ1-4; 7 bases match TRBD1. The CDR3 contains 17 residues. Trimming at V came to 4 bases and at J to 0 bases, leaving 9 bases not matched to a gene. Germline CDR1 reads SGHRS; CDR2 reads YFSETQ. In nucleotides, the CDR3 is TGCGCCAGCAGCCCCGGAAGGGGGCCGGCAACTAATGAAAAACTGTTTTTT. Residues: CASSPGRGPATNEKLFF.

This sequence joins TRBV5-1 and TRBJ1-3; no clear D gene. Germline assignment: CDR1 SGHRS and CDR2 YFSETQ. The CDR3 has 17 residues. V lost 2 bases and J 1 base, leaving 16 bases between the germline ends. The CDR3 spells CASSFGILSGSGNTIYF. The CDR3 region has the DNA TGCGCCAGCAGCTTCGGGATCCTATCTGGTTCTGGAAACACCATATATTTT. Drawing the rest from reference TRBV5-1 and TRBJ1-3, the complete variable domain is KAGVTQTPRYLIKTRGQQVTLSCSPISGHRSVSWYQQTPGQGLQFLFEYFSETQRNKGNFPGRFSGRQFSNSRSEMNVSTLELGDSALYLCASSFGILSGSGNTIYFGEGSWLTVV.

This chain joins TRBV4-1 and TRBJ1-4; the match to TRBD1 covers 7 bases. J gave up 7 bases and V 3 bases, and 11 bases lay outside the gene matches. CDR1 and CDR2 from the germline V gene are MGHRA and YSYEKL. The CDR3 runs to 16 residues. The CDR3 nucleotides read TGCGCCAGCAGCCACGACCCTCAGGGGGTTCGTGAAAAACTGTTTTTT. The encoded protein is CASSHDPQGVREKLFF.

A word on this clone: The identical CDR3 is also encoded by other nucleotide sequences in the sample. The gene calls are TRBV6-6 and TRBJ1-3; D is uncertain. V dropped 0 bases and J dropped 1 base, with 7 bases sitting between them. The V gene's germline CDR1 is MNHNY and CDR2 SVGAGI (reference sequence). CDR3 length: 15 amino acids. CDR3 protein: CASSYSSGSGNTIYF. For the CDR3, the DNA is TGTGCCAGCAGTTACTCATCGGGTTCTGGAAACACCATATATTTT.

V is TRBV6-1 and J is TRBJ1-5, with D possibly matching TRBD1 (6 bases). Looked up from germline, CDR1 is MNHNS and CDR2 is SASEGT. This CDR3 is 14 amino acids long. V lost 6 bases to trimming and J lost 3 bases, with 12 bases between them. The CDR3 region has the DNA TGTGCCAGCAGAGGGGACACCTCCAATCAGCCCCAGCATTTT. It yields the protein CASRGDTSNQPQHF.

The V and J genes are TRBV5-1 and TRBJ2-7; maybe TRBD2 (5 bases). Trimming removed 0 bases from V and 2 bases from J, with 12 bases in between. The CDR3 has 15 residues. The germline V gene encodes CDR1 SGHRS and CDR2 YFSETQ. CDR3 residues: CASSLVPLAPYEQYF. CDR3 coding DNA: TGCGCCAGCAGCTTGGTTCCCCTAGCCCCCTACGAGCAGTACTTC. The full variable domain, in which reference TRBV5-1 and TRBJ2-7 provide the parts outside the CDR3, is KAGVTQTPRYLIKTRGQQVTLSCSPISGHRSVSWYQQTPGQGLQFLFEYFSETQRNKGNFPGRFSGRQFSNSRSEMNVSTLELGDSALYLCASSLVPLAPYEQYFGPGTRLTVT.

To note about this clone: The same CDR3 arises from other DNA sequences in this sample as well. The chain recombines TRBV5-4 with TRBJ2-1; 8 bases map to TRBD2. The V segment lost 1 base and the J segment 1 base; nucleotides outside the gene matches: 1. The CDR3 is 15 amino acids. Germline V CDR1 and CDR2: SGHNT, YYREEE (reference sequence). CDR3 in amino acids: CASSLPSGSYNEQFF. The CDR3, as DNA: TGTGCCAGCAGCTTGCCTAGCGGGTCCTACAATGAGCAGTTCTTC.

This chain joins TRBV6-5 and TRBJ2-3; 10 bases line up with TRBD1. V trimming: 6 bases; J trimming: 5 bases; junction bases outside the gene matches: 8. The CDR3 is made up of 15 amino acids. Germline assignment: CDR1 MNHEY and CDR2 SVGAGI. This chain's CDR3 is CASSSTGGILDTQYF. The CDR3 nucleotides read TGTGCCAGCAGCTCGACAGGGGGCATCTTAGATACGCAGTATTTT.

The DNA of the CDR3 is TGTGCCAGCAGTCAAGAAAAAGGCTACACCTTC. Amino acids: CASSQEKGYTF. This rearrangement joins TRBV2 to TRBJ1-2; D not certain. Trimming took 5 bases from V and 8 from J, leaving 9 bases between them. The CDR3 length is 11 residues. CDR1 is SNHLY, CDR2 FYNNEI, per germline.

The genes are TRBV27 and TRBJ2-7, with 9 positions matching TRBD1. J gave up 3 bases and V 7 bases, and 7 bases lay outside the gene matches. The CDR3 covers 14 residues. From germline, CDR1 is MNHEY and CDR2 SMNVEV (reference sequence). CDR3 nucleotides: TGTGCCAGCAAACCCGGGACAGGGAACTACGAGCAGTACTTC. It codes for CASKPGTGNYEQYF.